The source of this T cell receptor beta chain is a study of shared clonotypes between healthy human individuals. Study background: A couple of female and three male donors aged 18 to 49 were enrolled.

As for this clone: Its target is unknown.

TCRdb's table, derived via immunoSEQ multiplex PCR, lists solely in-frame clones and lacks some. The profile covers approximately 2.5 million clones, with roughly 93% appearing a single time and around 0.4% taken by the ten largest. Germline lookup yields CDR1 DFQATT and CDR2 SNEGSKA (reference sequence). V was pared by 5 bases and J by 10 bases, with 12 bases between. This CDR3 is 11 amino acids long. Study-wide points: Four donors shared around 5.1% of their naive CD4 clonotypes.

The sample taken for sequencing was naive CD4+ T cells from PBMCs. The subset is: CD45RA+ positively selected. This receptor was obtained from a man younger than 35 in good health. Some clones in this sample may be carry-over from other donors' samples. The V call is TRBV20-1, the J call TRBJ2-1, with D uncertain. The CDR3 DNA reads as TGCAGTGCTGGGTTACCCCAAGAGCAGTTCTTC. This codes for CSAGLPQEQFF.